This T cell receptor (beta chain) was captured in a study of blood T cell repertoires in COVID-19. As for the study in general: Sample material is recorded as cDNA or gDNA derived from T cells, B-cell-depleted T cells, or PBMCs.

This CDR3 has 15 amino acids. V shed 0 bases and J shed 3 bases, with 12 bases lying between them. From germline, CDR1 is LGHNA and CDR2 YNFKEQ. Clones were sequenced by immunoSEQ multiplex PCR, and TCRdb holds only the in-frame ones, with some missing. The table has approximately 280,000 clones, roughly 90% seen once. The chain links TRBV4-2 to TRBJ2-7, with D perhaps TRBD1 (5 bases). What was sequenced was peripheral blood. The source is a woman aged 60-75 years with acute or convalescent COVID-19. The CDR3 coding sequence is TGTGCCAGCAGCCAAGATGGACATAACAACTACGAGCAGTACTTC. Its protein product is CASSQDGHNNYEQYF.